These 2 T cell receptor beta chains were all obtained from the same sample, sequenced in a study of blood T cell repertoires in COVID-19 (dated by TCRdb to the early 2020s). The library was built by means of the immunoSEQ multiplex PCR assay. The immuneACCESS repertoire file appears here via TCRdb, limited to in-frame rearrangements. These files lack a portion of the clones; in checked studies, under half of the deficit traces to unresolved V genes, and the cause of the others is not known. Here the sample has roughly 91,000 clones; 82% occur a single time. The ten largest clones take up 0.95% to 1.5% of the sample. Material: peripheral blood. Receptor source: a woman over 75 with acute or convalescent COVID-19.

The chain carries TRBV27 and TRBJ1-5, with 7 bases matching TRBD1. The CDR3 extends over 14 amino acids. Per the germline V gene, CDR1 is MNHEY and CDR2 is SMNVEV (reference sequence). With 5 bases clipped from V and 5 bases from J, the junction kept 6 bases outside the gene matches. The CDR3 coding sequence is TGTGCCAGCAGTCGACAGGGATTCGATCAGCCCCAGCATTTT. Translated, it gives CASSRQGFDQPQHF.

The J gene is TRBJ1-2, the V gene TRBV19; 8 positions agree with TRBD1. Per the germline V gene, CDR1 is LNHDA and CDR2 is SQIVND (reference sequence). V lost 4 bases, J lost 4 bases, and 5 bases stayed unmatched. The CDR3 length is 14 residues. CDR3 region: CASSTGQGFYGYTF. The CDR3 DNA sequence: TGTGCCAGTAGTACCGGACAGGGTTTCTATGGCTACACCTTC. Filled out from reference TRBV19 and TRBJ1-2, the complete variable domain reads DGGITQSPKYLFRKEGQNVTLSCEQNLNHDAMYWYRQDPGQGLRLIYYSQIVNDFQKGDIAEGYSVSREKKESFPLTVTSAQKNPTAFYLCASSTGQGFYGYTFGSGTRLTVV.